This TCR beta chain came from a study of T-cell memory formation after mild COVID-19. Study-level background: Clustering of TCRs was largely donor specific. Findings and caveats of the study: Within pre-infection memory, some responding clones were found, suggesting cross-reactive memory joined.

TCRdb called the 5' RACE reads again in MiXCR, with one record for every CDR3 protein. The repertoire consists of about 600,000 distinct CDR3 sequences, with 20% to 25% occurring once and the leading ten covering roughly 8.1%. To note about this clonotype: Its target is not known.

The clonotype comes from an adult woman who had mild COVID-19 (a few samples of this study predate the infection). Cell type and time point are not known. Sequenced input: PBMCs or a T cell subset sorted from them (not recorded which).

As DNA, the CDR3 is TGTGCCAGCAGCCAAGAAGGGGCCGGGGAGACCCAGTACTTC. This sequence encodes CASSQEGAGETQYF. This chain uses TRBV4-2 with TRBJ2-5, with D possibly TRBD1 on 5 matching bases. Deletions cut 0 bases from V and 5 bases from J, with 10 bases between. The CDR3 is made up of 14 amino acids. Germline V gene sequence: CDR1 LGHNA, CDR2 YNFKEQ.